This T cell receptor beta chain appears in the sequencing data of a study of T cell changes during pregnancy in multiple sclerosis. Only a few counts were recorded for this clone. Produced via immunoSEQ multiplex PCR; TCRdb's table is partial and in-frame only. The table records nearly 70,000 clones, about 91% of them present only once. The CDR3 is 14 amino acids. V was shortened by 0 bases and J by 2 bases, with 7 bases between the two germline ends. Germline V lookup: CDR1 MNHEY, CDR2 SVGAGI. This chain links TRBV6-5 with TRBJ1-2; a possible D gene is TRBD1 (5 bases). The sample was peripheral blood, taken in the second trimester of pregnancy. The TCR originated in a female donor in good health, enrolled as a control in a pregnancy study. The chain's CDR3 is CASSYSPGNYGYTF. CDR3 in DNA: TGTGCCAGCAGTTACTCCCCAGGGAACTATGGCTACACCTTC.